The rows below give T cell receptor beta chains drawn from one sample of a study of cytomegalovirus exposure and HLA in healthy donors. Sequencing was performed with immunoSEQ multiplex PCR; in TCRdb, only in-frame clones are kept and a portion is missing. Of about 110,000 clones in the sample, about 74% are singletons; the top ten hold 4% to 5.5%. The source material was PBMCs. These TCRs come from a man aged 25-40 years in good health and CMV-seropositive. The CDR3 runs from the conserved cysteine through the conserved F or W. Fields, in order: J gene, V gene, D gene, clone size, CDR3 protein, CDR3 DNA. A D gene is named only where the DNA matches it firmly. A clone size is listed for some rows: how often the clone was seen (once, few, many), or a class if it is expanded.

TRBJ2-1	TRBV27	NA	NA	CASSRGDEQFF	TGTGCCAGCAGCAGGGGGGATGAGCAGTTCTTC
TRBJ2-3	TRBV5-1	NA	NA	CASSLAGGQDTQYF	TGCGCCAGCAGCTTGGCGGGTGGACAAGATACGCAGTATTTT
TRBJ2-7	TRBV7-2	NA	NA	CASRPPRGTGEQYF	TGTGCCAGCAGACCGCCGCGGGGTACTGGCGAGCAGTACTTC
TRBJ1-2	TRBV7-9	TRBD1	few	CASSFEGQSYTF	TGTGCCAGCAGCTTCGAGGGACAGAGCTACACCTTC
TRBJ1-2	TRBV6-6	NA	once	CASSYSGQTLYGYTF	TGTGCCAGCAGTTACTCTGGACAGACCCTGTATGGCTACACCTTC
TRBJ1-5	TRBV18	TRBD1	NA	CANSPAGTGSNQPQHF	TGTGCCAACTCACCGGCCGGGACAGGTAGCAATCAGCCCCAGCATTTT
TRBJ2-1	TRBV6-1	NA	NA	CARSRAIYNEQFF	TGTGCCAGGAGCAGGGCGATCTACAATGAGCAGTTCTTC
TRBJ2-5	TRBV5-6	TRBD2	NA	CASSDEAGGLETQYF	TGTGCCAGCAGCGACGAAGCGGGGGGGCTTGAGACCCAGTACTTC
TRBJ1-3	TRBV7-6	NA	NA	CASSPRDSGNTIYF	TGTGCCAGCAGCCCGAGGGACTCTGGAAACACCATATATTTT
TRBJ1-5	TRBV5-4	NA	NA	CASSFSSGSGNQPQHF	TGTGCCAGCAGCTTTTCTTCGGGGTCGGGGAATCAGCCCCAGCATTTT
TRBJ1-5	TRBV2	TRBD1	NA	CASRRDRDQPQHF	TGTGCCAGCAGACGGGACAGGGACCAGCCCCAGCATTTT
TRBJ1-4	TRBV19	NA	NA	CASTIGEKLFF	TGTGCCAGTACTATCGGGGAAAAACTGTTTTTT
TRBJ1-1	TRBV29-1	NA	NA	CSVENQASTEAFF	TGCAGCGTTGAAAACCAGGCGTCCACTGAAGCTTTCTTT
TRBJ1-5	TRBV4-1	NA	NA	CASSQDPGTGSNQPQHF	TGCGCCAGCAGCCAAGACCCTGGGACTGGGAGTAATCAGCCCCAGCATTTT
TRBJ2-5	TRBV2	NA	NA	CASSEKAGGLGFQETQYF	TGTGCCAGCAGTGAAAAGGCTGGGGGACTGGGATTTCAAGAGACCCAGTACTTC
TRBJ1-4	TRBV4-1	NA	NA	CASSQEKQGNEKLFF	TGCGCCAGCAGCCAAGAGAAGCAGGGAAATGAAAAACTGTTTTTT
TRBJ2-7	TRBV5-6	TRBD1	few	CASSKEWTGEQYF	TGTGCCAGCAGCAAGGAGTGGACAGGCGAGCAGTACTTC
TRBJ2-7	TRBV9	TRBD1	NA	CASSVGQGTSYEQYF	TGTGCCAGCAGCGTAGGACAGGGGACGTCCTACGAGCAGTACTTC
TRBJ2-7	TRBV7-2	TRBD1	NA	CASSREGQGIYEQYF	TGTGCCAGCAGCCGCGAGGGACAGGGTATCTACGAGCAGTACTTC
TRBJ1-6	TRBV6-5	NA	NA	CASSYSTGENSPLHF	TGTGCCAGCAGTTACTCGACGGGAGAGAATTCACCCCTCCACTTT
TRBJ2-7	TRBV10-3	NA	NA	CAISESHRASYEQYF	TGTGCCATCAGTGAGTCGCACAGGGCCTCCTACGAGCAGTACTTC
TRBJ1-1	TRBV18	TRBD1	few	CASSMDRTEAFF	TGTGCCAGCTCAATGGACAGGACTGAAGCTTTCTTT
TRBJ1-6	TRBV4-3	TRBD1	NA	CASSLRQGRDSPLHF	TGCGCCAGCAGCCTTCGACAGGGAAGAGATTCACCCCTCCACTTT
TRBJ1-1	TRBV14	TRBD1	NA	CASSQGRTGGRTTEAFF	TGTGCCAGCAGCCAAGGAAGGACAGGGGGACGTACCACTGAAGCTTTCTTT
TRBJ1-2	TRBV28	NA	once	CASSLGLPSYGYTF	TGTGCCAGCAGTTTGGGCCTACCTTCCTATGGCTACACCTTC
TRBJ1-5	TRBV7-2	TRBD1	NA	CASSSGQGDQPQHF	TGTGCCAGCAGCTCGGGACAGGGGGATCAGCCCCAGCATTTT
TRBJ2-2	TRBV6-5	NA	NA	CASSRAAQGGELFF	TGTGCCAGCAGCAGGGCCGCCCAAGGCGGGGAGCTGTTTTTT
TRBJ2-2	TRBV9	NA	once	CASSFEGVYTGELFF	TGTGCCAGCAGCTTCGAGGGGGTATACACCGGGGAGCTGTTTTTT
TRBJ2-3	TRBV6-1	NA	NA	CASSEGVFDTQYF	TGTGCCAGCAGTGAAGGAGTTTTCGATACGCAGTATTTT
TRBJ1-1	TRBV9	TRBD1	NA	CASSGLQGRTEAFF	TGTGCCAGCAGCGGATTACAGGGGAGGACTGAAGCTTTCTTT
TRBJ2-3	TRBV6-1	TRBD1	NA	CASGIRTGGDTQYF	TGTGCCAGCGGTATACGGACAGGCGGAGATACGCAGTATTTT
TRBJ1-4	TRBV2	TRBD1	NA	CASSDRRTGAEKLFF	TGTGCCAGCAGTGATCGGCGGACAGGGGCTGAAAAACTGTTTTTT
TRBJ2-3	TRBV9	NA	NA	CASSVRGNTDTQYF	TGTGCCAGCAGCGTTAGGGGGAACACAGATACGCAGTATTTT
TRBJ2-5	TRBV6-6	NA	NA	CASRGLGAETQYF	TGTGCCAGCAGGGGACTTGGGGCGGAGACCCAGTACTTC
TRBJ2-5	TRBV6-1	TRBD2	NA	CASILAGLQETQYF	TGTGCCAGCATTCTAGCGGGCCTCCAAGAGACCCAGTACTTC
TRBJ2-3	TRBV29-1	NA	NA	CSVEVGAPSDTQYF	TGCAGCGTTGAAGTGGGGGCCCCCTCGGATACGCAGTATTTT
TRBJ2-1	TRBV28	TRBD2	NA	CASSFAGDYDNEQFF	TGTGCCAGCAGTTTTGCGGGGGATTACGACAATGAGCAGTTCTTC
TRBJ1-5	TRBV18	NA	NA	CASPQDGAGGGDQPQHF	TGTGCCAGCCCACAGGACGGCGCTGGAGGGGGGGATCAGCCCCAGCATTTT
TRBJ1-1	TRBV4-3	TRBD1	once	CASSHYLMGQGGTEAFF	TGCGCCAGCAGCCACTACTTAATGGGACAGGGGGGAACTGAAGCTTTCTTT
TRBJ2-7	TRBV10-3	NA	few	CAISESAGVNEQYF	TGTGCCATCAGTGAGTCCGCAGGGGTGAACGAGCAGTACTTC
TRBJ1-2	TRBV29-1	NA	NA	CSVEDLPGLSGYTF	TGCAGCGTTGAAGATCTCCCAGGGTTAAGTGGCTACACCTTC
TRBJ1-5	TRBV19	NA	NA	CATGGLGGSNQPQHF	TGTGCCACTGGGGGGTTGGGGGGATCCAATCAGCCCCAGCATTTT
TRBJ2-1	TRBV29-1	NA	NA	CSVVAGLQYNEQFF	TGCAGCGTAGTGGCAGGGCTACAGTACAATGAGCAGTTCTTC
TRBJ2-3	TRBV6-1	NA	few	CASSEESSAPGDTQYF	TGTGCCAGCAGTGAAGAGTCTTCAGCGCCGGGGGATACGCAGTATTTT
TRBJ2-3	TRBV20-1	NA	NA	CSARKGEAQYF	TGCAGTGCTAGGAAGGGAGAGGCGCAGTATTTT
TRBJ2-7	TRBV5-1	NA	NA	CASSGQGTGYEQYF	TGCGCCAGCAGCGGGCAGGGAACAGGCTACGAGCAGTACTTC
TRBJ1-2	TRBV5-6	NA	NA	CASSWTRRGHGYPF	TGTGCCAGCAGCTGGACGCGCCGGGGTCATGGCTACCCCTTC
TRBJ2-2	TRBV4-1	TRBD2	NA	CASSPRLAGFTGELFF	TGCGCCAGCAGTCCCCGACTAGCGGGGTTCACCGGGGAGCTGTTTTTT
TRBJ2-1	TRBV2	NA	NA	CASSETGFSYNEQFF	TGTGCCAGCAGTGAAACAGGGTTTTCCTACAATGAGCAGTTCTTC
TRBJ2-3	TRBV7-2	TRBD2	NA	CASSLLLAGGQNTQYF	TGTGCCAGCAGCTTATTACTAGCGGGGGGCCAGAATACGCAGTATTTT
TRBJ1-5	TRBV19	NA	NA	CASSIGVKGGGTVQPQHF	TGTGCCAGTAGTATAGGGGTTAAAGGAGGAGGGACGGTACAGCCCCAGCATTTT
TRBJ2-2	TRBV5-1	TRBD2	NA	CASSLSLAGGTGELFF	TGCGCCAGCAGCTTGTCGTTAGCGGGGGGCACCGGGGAGCTGTTTTTT
TRBJ1-5	TRBV6-6	TRBD1	few	CASSYSGQVYNQPQHF	TGTGCCAGCAGTTACTCGGGACAGGTTTACAATCAGCCCCAGCATTTT
TRBJ2-1	TRBV30	NA	NA	CACTGAGRDEQFF	TGTGCCTGCACTGGGGCCGGGCGAGATGAGCAGTTCTTC
TRBJ1-2	TRBV7-9	NA	NA	CSSSRSRGYTF	TGTTCCAGCAGTCGATCTCGGGGCTACACCTTC
TRBJ1-1	TRBV2	TRBD1	few	CASSQEGARTEAFF	TGTGCCAGCAGCCAAGAGGGGGCGAGAACTGAAGCTTTCTTT
TRBJ1-6	TRBV28	NA	NA	CASIGGVGSPLHF	TGTGCCAGCATAGGGGGTGTAGGTTCACCCCTCCACTTT
TRBJ1-1	TRBV28	NA	few	CASSSAADAFF	TGTGCCAGCAGTTCGGCGGCTGACGCTTTCTTT
TRBJ2-1	TRBV5-1	TRBD2	NA	CASSSAGGVGYEQFF	TGCGCCAGCAGCTCGGCCGGGGGGGTGGGGTATGAGCAGTTCTTC